This TCR beta chain was identified in a study of B cell selection in AIRE deficiency. CDR1 MNHEY and CDR2 SVGAGI come from the germline V gene. The ends lost 0 bases at V and 4 bases at J; junction bases unmatched: 5. The CDR3 is 16 residues long. In the source study's methods: Conventional T cell pools: 90,000 to 120,000 distinct patient, 130,000 to 150,000 donor TCRbeta sequences. Profiled with immunoSEQ multiplex PCR; TCRdb holds only in-frame clones, not every one. The V and J calls and clone size are taken from that table; D and trimming were inferred from the DNA. The sample lists some 25,000 clones; nearly 97% were seen once. CD4+CD127+ cells were sorted as the conventional CD4 T cells. Notes on the study in general: Tconv and Treg cells from AIRE-deficient patients resembled healthy donors in TCRBV usage, CDR3 length and diversity. Around 33% of healthy-donor shared Treg TCRbeta sequences appeared in patient Tconv cells.

This clone was seen only once. Its antigen is currently unknown. The sample taken for sequencing was CD4+CD127+ conventional T cells sorted from PBMCs. J is TRBJ2-7 and V is TRBV6-5, with TRBD1 identical over 11 bases. This sequence was found in a human donor in good health. The CDR3 reads CASSYSDRGRVYEQYF. DNA for the CDR3: TGTGCCAGCAGTTACTCGGACAGGGGGCGCGTTTACGAGCAGTACTTC.